The rows below give T cell receptor beta chains drawn from one sample of a study of cytomegalovirus exposure and HLA in healthy donors. The table came from immunoSEQ multiplex PCR; TCRdb's copy has only in-frame clones and leaves some out. The repertoire holds about 200,000 clones, with about four fifths as singletons. Material: PBMCs. These receptors were taken from a boy aged 2 to 9 in good health and CMV-seronegative. The conserved cysteine and the conserved F or W are not part of the CDR3 here. The D gene is left open where the match is weak.

V gene,D gene,J gene,CDR3 protein
TRBV7-2,.,TRBJ2-1,ASSRTGEQF
TRBV2,.,TRBJ1-4,ASSLEGALSSGTNEKLF
TRBV27,.,TRBJ2-5,ASRNQGGVKETQY
TRBV15,.,TRBJ1-6,ATSRDRTKGPLH
TRBV7-9,TRBD2,TRBJ2-1,ASSLSPGLAGGRYNEQF
TRBV10-2,TRBD2,TRBJ2-7,ASRTSGGSYEQY
TRBV18,TRBD1,TRBJ2-1,ASSSGTGEDNEQF
TRBV7-9,.,TRBJ2-5,ASSPRAVTQETQY
TRBV6-5,TRBD2,TRBJ2-2,ASSYAGTSGTGELF
TRBV6-5,.,.,ASSWLSGARPYEQY
TRBV2,TRBD1,TRBJ1-1,ASSEEDREGTEAF
TRBV2,TRBD2,TRBJ2-7,ASSASGGGYEQY
TRBV13,.,TRBJ2-3,ASSLAYRTRRSTDTQY
TRBV6-5,.,TRBJ1-2,ASSYSRRTEYGYT
TRBV20-1,.,TRBJ2-7,SAPSSYEQY
TRBV7-2,.,TRBJ2-7,ASSFVSGGYEQY
TRBV6-1,TRBD1,TRBJ1-1,ASSRDRLNEAF
TRBV7-9,TRBD1,TRBJ1-1,ASSPGQGATTEAF
TRBV10-1,.,TRBJ1-2,ASSVLLYENGYT
TRBV7-7,.,TRBJ1-5,ASSLFRDNQPQH
TRBV7-7,TRBD2,TRBJ2-5,ASSLAGGRETQY
TRBV27,.,TRBJ1-1,ASSIAGDTEAF
TRBV6-5,TRBD1,TRBJ1-1,ASSAYRGDTEAF
TRBV11-1,TRBD1,TRBJ1-4,ASSLRTGTHEKLF
TRBV6-5,.,TRBJ1-4,ASRYQTASNEKLF
TRBV7-9,.,TRBJ2-3,ASSFRGSTDTQY
TRBV7-2,.,TRBJ2-7,ASSLGTSRAEQY
TRBV15,TRBD2,TRBJ2-1,ATGAGELRSEQF
TRBV5-5,TRBD1,TRBJ2-2,ASSPGQVNGELF
TRBV5-1,TRBD2,TRBJ2-5,ASSGRLAGETQY
TRBV14,.,TRBJ1-1,ASTSGGTEAF
TRBV29-1,.,TRBJ1-1,SGKTGNTEAF
TRBV5-1,TRBD2,TRBJ2-2,ASSFGAGAAGGELF
TRBV7-6,.,TRBJ1-1,ASAQQPNTEAF
TRBV4-1,.,TRBJ1-1,ASSQETNMNTEAF
TRBV2,.,TRBJ1-1,ASSERQLNTEAF
TRBV5-4,.,TRBJ2-3,ASSLSKTRSTDTQY